This is a list of T cell receptor beta chains from one sample in a study of blood T cell repertoires in COVID-19. TCRdb's table, derived via immunoSEQ multiplex PCR, lists solely in-frame clones and lacks some. The sample contains about 250,000 clones, roughly 83% of which appear only once. The specimen was peripheral blood. These receptors were taken from a man aged 40-49 years with acute or convalescent COVID-19. Each CDR3 is given with its conserved first and last residue.

V gene	J gene	CDR3 protein
TRBV18	TRBJ1-2	CASSPSGSYGYTF
TRBV14	TRBJ1-1	CASSQDGTADTEAFF
TRBV19	TRBJ1-4	CASSPPRRSNEKLFF
TRBV30	TRBJ1-1	CAWSHRQHEAFF
TRBV13	TRBJ2-1	CASSPQSLNEQFF
TRBV5-6	TRBJ2-1	CASSLIRVHYNEQFF
TRBV7-9	TRBJ2-2	CASSLIKGARVPGELFF
TRBV12-3/TRBV12-4	TRBJ1-2	CASSLTGEGYTF
TRBV30	TRBJ2-3	CAWSVNPMTDTQYF
TRBV9	TRBJ2-7	CASSRDRGLNEQYF